Presented here are 17 T cell receptor beta chains from one specimen sequenced in a study of blood T cell repertoires in COVID-19 (dated by TCRdb to the early 2020s). The receptor library was made with the immunoSEQ multiplex PCR assay. TCRdb re-hosts the immuneACCESS table, in-frame sequences only. Its copies lack some clones; in the studies checked, an unresolved V gene accounts for under half of them, and the cause for the rest is not known. Counted in this sample were a few hundred thousand clones; 85% to 90% of them appeared once. The ten top clones hold about 7.6% of the sample. Sequenced sample: peripheral blood. All receptors derive from a woman in her 70s with active or convalescent COVID-19.

The chain employs TRBV12-3 or TRBV12-4 and TRBJ1-1; D is ambiguous. With 7 bases removed from V and 1 base from J, the gap between germline ends came to 10 bases. The CDR3 runs 13 residues. CDR3 amino acids: CASTPGANTEAFF. The DNA for the CDR3 is TGTGCCAGCACCCCCGGAGCGAACACTGAAGCTTTCTTT.

CDR3 in amino acids: CASSLGRGTDNEQFF. The CDR3 DNA sequence: TGTGCCAGCAGCTTAGGGCGGGGGACCGACAATGAGCAGTTCTTC. The chain joins TRBV7-2 to TRBJ2-1, with 7 bases identical to TRBD2. The CDR3 is 15 residues long. The trim removed 1 base at V and 5 bases at J, leaving 5 bases unmatched. Per germline, CDR1 SGHTA and CDR2 FQGNSA.

J is TRBJ2-7 and V is TRBV19; 9 bases agree with TRBD1. With 5 bases clipped from V and 3 bases from J, the junction kept 5 bases outside the gene matches. Germline CDR1 is LNHDA and CDR2 is SQIVND (reference sequence). The CDR3 has 14 residues. The CDR3 bases are TGTGCCAGTAGTTTCCGGACAGGGGTCTACGAGCAGTACTTC. Its translation: CASSFRTGVYEQYF.

This sequence joins TRBV10-1 and TRBJ2-5; D is unresolved. Trimming took 6 bases from V and 1 from J, leaving 9 bases between them. CDR3 length: 13 amino acids. Germline V gene data show CDR1 as WNHNN and CDR2 as SYGVQD (reference sequence). CDR3 in amino acids: CASSRDIQETQYF. The CDR3 nucleotides are TGCGCCAGCAGCCGCGACATCCAAGAGACCCAGTACTTC.

The chain carries TRBV3-1 (or the pseudogene TRBV3-2) and TRBJ2-6, with 8 bases matching TRBD2. The CDR3 loop spans 16 amino acids. Germline V gives CDR1 LGHDT, CDR2 YNNKEL (reference sequence). V lost 4 bases and J lost 4; bases outside the gene matches: 6. The CDR3 coding sequence is TGTGCCAGCAGCCGAGGCGGGGGGACAGGGGCCAACGTCCTGACTTTC. This codes for CASSRGGGTGANVLTF.

V usage is TRBV7-9 and J usage is TRBJ2-7, with D perhaps matching TRBD1 (5 bases). Trimming cost V 7 bases and J 3 bases, with 13 bases left between them. This CDR3 has 13 amino acids. Per germline, CDR1 SEHNR and CDR2 FQNEAQ (reference sequence). CDR3 in DNA: TGTGCCAGCAACCAGGGTGGCTACTACGAGCAGTACTTC. It is translated as CASNQGGYYEQYF.

The chain recombines TRBV12-3 or TRBV12-4 with TRBJ1-1; D unresolved. Trimming cost V 1 base and J 4 bases, with 7 bases left between them. This CDR3 is 13 amino acids long. CDR3 bases: TGTGCCAGCAGTTTAGTGGGAGGCACTGAAGCTTTCTTT. This gives the protein CASSLVGGTEAFF.

V is TRBV5-6 and J is TRBJ2-7; D possibly corresponds to TRBD1 (6 bases). Germline-derived CDR1 and CDR2 are SGHDT and YYEEEE. There are 14 residues in the CDR3. The ends were cut back, 5 bases at V and 3 bases at J, with 15 bases in the middle. CDR3: CASSSGVGFYEQYF. Written as DNA, the CDR3 is TGTGCCAGCAGTTCAGGGGTAGGGTTCTACGAGCAGTACTTC.

The table lists this clone with a count of one. This chain connects TRBV19 to TRBJ2-5; 8 nucleotides match TRBD1. The germline V gene has CDR1 LNHDA and CDR2 SQIVND (reference sequence). V lost 8 bases to trimming and J lost 3 bases; unmatched junction nucleotides: 5. This CDR3 contains 13 residues. The CDR3 region has the DNA TGTGCCAGTGGACAGACAGGGGAAGAGACCCAGTACTTC. It translates to CASGQTGEETQYF.

With regard to this clone: A read error may produce the germline difference seen at one junction end. This chain joins TRBV7-2 and TRBJ2-7; maybe TRBD2 (6 bases). Germline lookup yields CDR1 SGHTA and CDR2 FQGNSA. CDR3 length: 15 amino acids. The CDR3: CASSSRLAASSEQYF. CDR3 in DNA: TGTGCCAGCAGCTCCAGGTTAGCGGCTTCCTCCGAGCAGTACTTC.

This chain uses TRBV7-2 with TRBJ2-1, with 7 nucleotides matching TRBD1. V shed 5 bases and J 8 bases; nucleotides not matched to a gene: 12. The germline CDR1 and CDR2 sequences are SGHTA and FQGNSA. CDR3 length: 15 residues. Here the CDR3 reads CASSPGQVGAHEQFF. For the CDR3, the DNA is TGTGCCAGCAGCCCTGGACAGGTTGGGGCACATGAGCAGTTCTTC.

This chain connects TRBV7-9 to TRBJ2-3; D perhaps matches TRBD1 (5 bases). The CDR3 extends over 14 amino acids. V lost 1 base and J lost 1, with 6 bases in between. The germline V gene has CDR1 SEHNR and CDR2 FQNEAQ (reference sequence). The CDR3 is CASSLGQRTDTQYF. CDR3 DNA sequence: TGTGCCAGCAGCTTAGGACAGCGCACAGATACGCAGTATTTT.

The chain is built from TRBV7-9 and TRBJ1-1, with D perhaps matching TRBD1 (5 bases). The CDR3 length is 15 residues. Trimming left V 0 bases short and J 4 bases short, with 12 bases between. Germline V lookup: CDR1 SEHNR, CDR2 FQNEAQ (reference sequence). This chain's CDR3 is CASSLAPQGGTEAFF. CDR3 coding DNA: TGTGCCAGCAGCTTAGCCCCTCAGGGAGGCACTGAAGCTTTCTTT. The variable domain in full, completed from reference TRBV7-9 and TRBJ1-1, reads DTGVSQNPRHKITKRGQNVTFRCDPISEHNRLYWYRQTLGQGPEFLTYFQNEAQLEKSRLLSDRFSAERPKGSFSTLEIQRTEQGDSAMYLCASSLAPQGGTEAFFGQGTRLTVV.

The chain couples TRBV5-1 to TRBJ1-4; D is undetermined. From germline, CDR1 is SGHRS and CDR2 YFSETQ. Trimming pared 2 bases from V and 1 base from J, leaving 6 bases between. The CDR3 spans 14 residues. CDR3: CASSFSGTNEKLFF. The CDR3 nucleotides read TGCGCCAGCAGCTTCTCGGGAACTAATGAAAAACTGTTTTTT.

The CDR3 loop reads CASSLALASSADTQYF. CDR3 DNA sequence: TGTGCCAGCAGCTTAGCGCTAGCATCCAGTGCAGATACGCAGTATTTT. The chain has TRBV7-9 and TRBJ2-3; D might be TRBD2 (5 bases). The ends were cut back, 0 bases at V and 4 bases at J, with 14 bases in the middle. This CDR3 region has 16 residues. Germline V gives CDR1 SEHNR, CDR2 FQNEAQ (reference sequence).

The table lists this clone with a few counts. J is TRBJ2-2 and V is TRBV5-4; weak D call: TRBD2 (5 bases). Per the germline V gene, CDR1 is SGHNT and CDR2 is YYREEE (reference sequence). V lost 4 bases and J 2 bases, leaving 9 bases between the germline ends. This CDR3 spans 14 amino acids. CDR3 nucleotide sequence: TGTGCCAGCAGCCCACGGGGAAACACCGGGGAGCTGTTTTTT. Protein sequence: CASSPRGNTGELFF.

V is TRBV6-5 and J is TRBJ1-2, with TRBD1 matching 8 bases. Germline CDR1 reads MNHEY; CDR2 reads SVGAGI. The V segment lost 7 bases and the J segment 4 bases; nucleotides outside the gene matches: 8. The CDR3 covers 14 residues. The CDR3 sequence: CASNPDRVGYGYTF. In nucleotides, the CDR3 is TGTGCCAGCAACCCGGACAGGGTAGGCTATGGCTACACCTTC.